This T cell receptor beta chain comes out of a study of T-cell reconstitution after alpha-beta-depleted transplantation in children. Using unique molecular identifiers, the investigators prepared the TCRbeta library. TCRdb re-called the PCR reads with MiXCR, one entry per CDR3 protein. The table has approximately 270,000 distinct CDR3 sequences, 20% to 30% seen once. Germline V gene lookup returns CDR1 MNHNS and CDR2 SASEGT. The CDR3 covers 15 residues. Trimming left V 5 bases short and J 4 bases short, with 18 bases between. This clonotype appeared a single time. The receptor's source is a female patient aged 2 to 10 who had a stem cell transplant for congenital amegakaryocytic thrombocytopenia, so the T cells may come from the graft donor. This chain links TRBV6-1 with TRBJ2-7; tentatively, D is TRBD1 or TRBD2 (5 bases each). Here the sequenced sample was PBMCs, mostly from graft donor cells, taken 360 days after TCRalphabeta/CD19-depleted stem cell transplant. CDR3: CASSPPGRLAYEQYF. CDR3 DNA: TGTGCCAGCAGTCCCCCGGGACGGCTAGCTTACGAGCAGTACTTC.